The 14 T cell receptor beta chains below come from one sample, sequenced in a study of blood T cell repertoires in COVID-19. Only in-frame clones appear in the TCRdb table, and some are missing; sequencing was by immunoSEQ multiplex PCR. The table includes 200,000 or so clones, 80% to 90% detected once. What was sequenced was peripheral blood. The receptors originated from a man in his sixties with acute or convalescent COVID-19.

The chain recombines TRBV9 with TRBJ2-1; 10 positions match TRBD1. Trimming took 3 bases from V and 0 from J; bases not matched to a gene: 6. CDR1 and CDR2 (germline): SGDLS, YYNGEE. The CDR3 runs 17 residues. This CDR3 reads CASSAGQGFSSYNEQFF. The CDR3 DNA reads as TGTGCCAGCAGCGCGGGACAGGGGTTCAGCTCCTACAATGAGCAGTTCTTC.

The chain employs TRBV7-3 and TRBJ2-7; 8 nucleotides agree with TRBD1. CDR1 is SGHTA, CDR2 FQGTGA, per germline. Trimming cost V 3 bases and J 2 bases; bases outside gene matches: 6. This CDR3 is built from 15 residues. CDR3 nucleotides: TGTGCCAGCAGCTTCTCCGGGACAGGAGCCTACGAGCAGTACTTC. Translating it yields CASSFSGTGAYEQYF.

This chain links TRBV28 with TRBJ1-1, with D possibly being TRBD1 (5 bases). CDR1 and CDR2 (germline): MDHEN, SYDVKM. Trimming took off 2 bases at V and 3 bases at J, with 16 bases between the two ends. The CDR3 sequence is 16 residues long. CDR3 in amino acids: CASSLPGGGLDTEAFF. CDR3 sequence (DNA): TGTGCCAGCAGTTTACCGGGGGGTGGATTGGACACTGAAGCTTTCTTT.

This sequence joins TRBV7-6 and TRBJ2-3; 10 nucleotides agree with TRBD2. The CDR3 has 15 amino acids. With 4 bases clipped from V and 4 bases from J, the junction kept 5 bases outside the gene matches. Germline CDR1 reads SGHVS; CDR2 reads FNYEAQ. DNA for the CDR3: TGTGCCAGCAGCTACATAGCGGGAGGACCAGATACGCAGTATTTT. Amino acids: CASSYIAGGPDTQYF.

This sequence joins TRBV28 and TRBJ1-2; perhaps TRBD1 as D (5 bases). The CDR3 is 11 amino acids. Germline V CDR1 and CDR2: MDHEN, SYDVKM. V shed 7 bases and J shed 5 bases, with 8 bases lying between them. The CDR3 nucleotides read TGTGCCAGCATGGGGGGGTATGGCTACACCTTC. Protein: CASMGGYGYTF.

This clone was picked up one time. This sequence joins TRBV5-6 and TRBJ2-2; TRBD2 aligns across 11 bases. Germline V CDR1 and CDR2: SGHDT, YYEEEE. There are 16 residues in the CDR3. With V trimmed by 0 bases and J by 6 bases, 4 bases remained unmatched. CDR3 in DNA: TGTGCCAGCAGCTTGGGACTAGCGGGACAGGCCGGGGAGCTGTTTTTT. Residues: CASSLGLAGQAGELFF.

The chain combines TRBV11-3 with TRBJ2-3, with D uncertain. Germline CDR1 SGHNT, CDR2 YENEEA. The V and J ends lost 6 bases and 0 bases respectively, with 10 bases between them. The CDR3 length is 14 residues. The CDR3: CASSPTSSTDTQYF. The CDR3 DNA follows: TGTGCCAGCAGTCCGACATCTAGCACAGATACGCAGTATTTT.

This CDR3 is CASTNTANTGELFF. The CDR3 bases are TGTGCCAGCACAAACACAGCGAACACCGGGGAGCTGTTTTTT. The chain combines TRBV28 with TRBJ2-2; D is undetermined. Germline V lookup: CDR1 MDHEN, CDR2 SYDVKM. The CDR3 length is 14 residues. Trimming took off 7 bases at V and 0 bases at J, with 9 bases between the two ends. The full variable domain, completed using reference TRBV28 and TRBJ2-2, is DVKVTQSSRYLVKRTGEKVFLECVQDMDHENMFWYRQDPGLGLRLIYFSYDVKMKEKGDIPEGYSVSREKKERFSLILESASTNQTSMYLCASTNTANTGELFFGEGSRLTVL.

CDR3 loop: CASSSDREDTQYF. CDR3 DNA: TGTGCCAGCTCATCCGACAGGGAAGATACGCAGTATTTT. V and J are TRBV18 and TRBJ2-3; 7 bases map to TRBD1. CDR3 size: 13 residues. In germline, CDR1 is KGHSH, CDR2 LQKENI. The V gene end was trimmed by 5 bases and the J gene end by 5 bases; junction bases not matched to a gene: 4.

In nucleotides, the CDR3 is TGTGCCAGCAGTTTATTCCCAGGGCGGGAGCAGTACTTC. Translating gives CASSLFPGREQYF. The J gene is TRBJ2-7, the V gene TRBV28, with D maybe TRBD1 (5 bases). Trimming pared 1 base from V and 7 bases from J, leaving 11 bases between. Looked up from germline, CDR1 is MDHEN and CDR2 is SYDVKM. The CDR3 is 13 residues long.

The gene calls are TRBV9 and TRBJ1-3; weak D call: TRBD1 (5 bases). There are 15 residues in the CDR3. The V and J ends lost 3 bases and 4 bases respectively, with 14 bases between them. In germline, CDR1 is SGDLS, CDR2 YYNGEE. CDR3 region: CASSAGGVSGNTIYF. CDR3 in DNA: TGTGCCAGCAGCGCGGGAGGGGTGAGCGGAAACACCATATATTTT.

The genes are TRBV3-1 (or the pseudogene TRBV3-2) and TRBJ1-4; 9 nucleotides agree with TRBD1. Per the germline V gene, CDR1 is LGHDT and CDR2 is YNNKEL (reference sequence). The CDR3 has 17 amino acids. V dropped 2 bases and J dropped 0; count of bases not matched to a gene: 4. CDR3 DNA sequence: TGTGCCAGCAGCCAAACGAGACAGGGGGCAACTAATGAAAAACTGTTTTTT. Residues: CASSQTRQGATNEKLFF.

The V and J genes are TRBV5-1 and TRBJ2-3, with 11 bases fitting TRBD2. V gave up 2 bases and J gave up 4 bases; unmatched junction bases: 6. Looked up from germline, CDR1 is SGHRS and CDR2 is YFSETQ. The CDR3 runs 16 residues. As DNA, the CDR3 is TGCGCCAGCAGCTTTAGCGGGAGGGCCCGGGCAGATACGCAGTATTTT. It yields the protein CASSFSGRARADTQYF. The variable domain in full, completed from reference TRBV5-1 and TRBJ2-3, reads KAGVTQTPRYLIKTRGQQVTLSCSPISGHRSVSWYQQTPGQGLQFLFEYFSETQRNKGNFPGRFSGRQFSNSRSEMNVSTLELGDSALYLCASSFSGRARADTQYFGPGTRLTVL.

The rearrangement uses TRBV11-2 and TRBJ2-7, with D uncertain. This CDR3 region has 14 residues. Germline loops: CDR1 SGHAT, CDR2 FQNNGV. V was pared by 7 bases and J by 2 bases, with 15 bases between. The CDR3, as DNA: TGTGCCAGCACCTCGCGCGGAGTAACCTACGAGCAGTACTTC. This gives the protein CASTSRGVTYEQYF.